The T cell receptor beta chain under discussion was sequenced for a study of T cells after somatic rescue of genetic block. Some clones are missing from TCRdb's copy, which holds only in-frame ones; the method was immunoSEQ multiplex PCR. Of 110,000 or so clones in the sample, about 93% were seen once. The CDR3 is made up of 14 amino acids. Deletions cut 0 bases from V and 5 bases from J, with 8 bases between. Germline V CDR1 and CDR2: SGHRS, YFSETQ. Sequencing was carried out using peripheral blood mononuclear cells (PBMCs). The clonotype originates from a woman between 18 and 30 years old. The rearrangement uses TRBV5-1 and TRBJ1-4; D gene ambiguous. The CDR3 nucleotides read TGCGCCAGCAGCTTGGGACCGAGCAATGAAAAACTGTTTTTT. Protein sequence: CASSLGPSNEKLFF.